This record looks at one TCR beta chain sequence and its context. Other DNA sequences in this specimen translate into the identical CDR3. The naive CD8 subset, CD45RO-negative cells positively selected for CCR7, excluded terminally differentiated effector memory CD45RA+ cells. TCRdb's copy holds only in-frame clones and misses some; the assay was immunoSEQ multiplex PCR. The data contain approximately 2,200,000 clones, approximately 94% of them singletons. This sample is part of a study of shared clonotypes between healthy human individuals. The CDR3 is 14 residues long. Germline V CDR1 and CDR2: MNHEY, SMNVEV (reference sequence). Trimming at V came to 3 bases and at J to 4 bases, leaving 6 bases not matched to a gene.

The chain joins TRBV27 to TRBJ2-7; 7 bases map to TRBD1. The receptor was derived from a man aged 18 to 29 in good health. Some clones in this sample may be carry-over from other donors' samples. Input material: naive CD8+ T cells from PBMCs. The CDR3 DNA reads TGTGCCAGCAGTTTTCGGGACAGAGCTTACGAGCAGTACTTC. The encoded protein is CASSFRDRAYEQYF.